The 23 T cell receptor beta chains given below trace back to one sample, sequenced in a study of Ad26.COV2.S vaccination and SARS-CoV-2 variants. As to treatment: roughly 18 received Ad26.COV2.S at low or high dose, single or two shots; about 5 received placebo; per-sample allocation not given. Sampling happened 63 days after the first vaccine or placebo injection. Data came from immunoSEQ multiplex PCR; TCRdb stores just in-frame clones and leaves some out. The sample yields some 480,000 clones, roughly nine tenths seen once. The sample in question was peripheral blood, obtained in a trial of Ad26.COV2.S vaccine versus placebo. Receptors originate from a person between 18 and 60 years old who received the Ad26.COV2.S COVID-19 vaccine or a placebo.

The chain combines TRBV7-3 with TRBJ2-1; 12 bases are a match to TRBD2. The V gene's germline CDR1 is SGHTA and CDR2 FQGTGA. The CDR3 extends over 18 amino acids. V lost 5 bases and J lost 5; bases outside the gene matches: 13. CDR3 sequence reads: CASSRRTSGTRVDNEQFF. As DNA, the CDR3 is TGTGCCAGCAGCCGCCGGACTAGCGGGACCAGGGTGGACAATGAGCAGTTCTTC.

The chain has TRBV5-1 and TRBJ2-1; D is unclear. Trimming removed 0 bases from V and 6 bases from J, with 16 bases in between. This CDR3 has 16 amino acids. CDR1 SGHRS and CDR2 YFSETQ come from the germline V gene. This CDR3 is CASSLVTGKGLNEQFF. Here the CDR3 DNA reads TGCGCCAGCAGCTTGGTAACGGGTAAGGGTCTCAATGAGCAGTTCTTC.

This chain connects TRBV3-1 (or the pseudogene TRBV3-2) to TRBJ2-5, with D maybe TRBD2 (6 bases). The CDR3 totals 15 residues. Germline-derived CDR1 and CDR2 are LGHDT and YNNKEL (reference sequence). The V end lost 6 bases, the J end lost 5 bases, and 19 bases lay between the germline ends. DNA for the CDR3: TGTGCCAGCAGAATTCCGTCGGAGGGTGCCGAGACCCAGTACTTC. It specifies CASRIPSEGAETQYF.

The rearrangement uses TRBV27 and TRBJ1-5, with D unresolved. Germline V gene lookup returns CDR1 MNHEY and CDR2 SMNVEV (reference sequence). Between the trimmed V and J ends, which lost 2 bases and 4 bases, there was a span of 6 bases. This CDR3 is built from 13 residues. The CDR3 loop is CASSLGINQPQHF. CDR3 DNA sequence: TGTGCCAGCAGTTTAGGGATAAATCAGCCCCAGCATTTT.

The sample holds one count of this clone. J is TRBJ2-7 and V is TRBV5-1; 9 bases fit TRBD2. The CDR3 has 13 residues. J gave up 5 bases and V 9 bases, and 9 bases lay outside the gene matches. The germline gives CDR1 SGHRS, CDR2 YFSETQ. The CDR3 loop is CATNSGTSNEQYF. In DNA, the CDR3 is TGCGCCACCAACTCCGGGACTAGCAACGAGCAGTACTTC. The full variable domain, completed using reference TRBV5-1 and TRBJ2-7, is KAGVTQTPRYLIKTRGQQVTLSCSPISGHRSVSWYQQTPGQGLQFLFEYFSETQRNKGNFPGRFSGRQFSNSRSEMNVSTLELGDSALYLCATNSGTSNEQYFGPGTRLTVT.

The gene calls are TRBV11-2 and TRBJ2-1; the D gene is possibly TRBD1 (6 bases). In germline, CDR1 is SGHAT, CDR2 FQNNGV. The length of the CDR3 is 11 residues. Trimming removed 3 bases at V and 15 bases at J, with 12 bases between. The CDR3: CASSFEGVWFF. The CDR3 bases are TGTGCCAGCAGCTTCGAGGGGGTGTGGTTCTTC. The full variable domain, its missing parts supplied by reference TRBV11-2 and TRBJ2-1, is EAGVAQSPRYKIIEKRQSVAFWCNPISGHATLYWYQQILGQGPKLLIQFQNNGVVDDSQLPKDRFSAERLKGVDSTLKIQPAKLEDSAVYLCASSFEGVWFFGPGTRLTVL.

V gene TRBV7-8 combines with J gene TRBJ1-5; D perhaps matches TRBD1 (5 bases). CDR3 length: 14 amino acids. Trimming stripped 2 bases from V and 5 bases from J, with 10 bases between. Germline CDR1 and CDR2: SGHVS and FQNEAQ. The CDR3 loop is CASSLSTDYQPQHF. For the CDR3, the DNA is TGTGCCAGCAGCTTATCGACAGACTATCAGCCCCAGCATTTT.

Concerning this clone itself: The same CDR3 arises from other DNA sequences in this sample as well. V gene TRBV10-3 combines with J gene TRBJ1-6, with TRBD1 as a possible D gene (5 bases). The CDR3 has 12 residues. With 4 bases removed from V and 14 bases from J, the gap between germline ends came to 12 bases. Germline assignment: CDR1 ENHRY and CDR2 SYGVKD. Here the CDR3 DNA reads TGTGCCATCAGTGGAGGGGTGGGCGCCCTCCACTTT. It yields the protein CAISGGVGALHF.

The chain has TRBV6-5 and TRBJ2-7; D remains unclear. This CDR3 has 12 residues. The germline V and J ends were trimmed by 10 bases and 2 bases, with 12 bases remaining between them. The germline CDR1 and CDR2 sequences are MNHEY and SVGAGI. CDR3 sequence: CAIRLLTYEQYF. CDR3 nucleotides: TGTGCCATCCGCCTTTTGACCTACGAGCAGTACTTC.

The rearrangement links TRBV10-3 to TRBJ1-2; a possible D gene is TRBD1 (6 bases). From germline, CDR1 is ENHRY and CDR2 SYGVKD. There are 15 residues in the CDR3. Trimming left V 4 bases short and J 7 bases short, with 19 bases between. The CDR3 DNA reads TGTGCCATCAGTGGCATCGGGGCGGGGGGCAGTGGCTACACCTTC. This codes for CAISGIGAGGSGYTF.

This clone showed up just once. This chain connects TRBV24-1 to TRBJ2-2; TRBD2 agrees at 13 bases. V was clipped by 2 bases and J by 2 bases; unmatched bases: 1. The CDR3 has 17 residues. CDR1 is KGHDR, CDR2 SFDVKD, per germline. DNA for the CDR3: TGTGCCACCAGTGATTGGACTAGCGGGAGAAACACCGGGGAGCTGTTTTTT. Its protein is CATSDWTSGRNTGELFF.

The V call is TRBV7-9, the J call TRBJ1-1; TRBD1 aligns across 7 bases. The germline V gene encodes CDR1 SEHNR and CDR2 FQNEAQ (reference sequence). With V trimmed by 6 bases and J by 7 bases, 8 bases remained unmatched. The CDR3 is 13 amino acids. CDR3 sequence (DNA): TGTGCCAGCAGTTATTGGACAGGCGATGAAGCTTTCTTT. Amino acids: CASSYWTGDEAFF.

This sequence joins TRBV18 and TRBJ2-1, with 12 bases aligning to TRBD2. Germline V gives CDR1 KGHSH, CDR2 LQKENI. The CDR3 extends over 16 amino acids. The junction had 9 bases not matched to a gene; V was cut back by 6 bases and J by 6 bases. This CDR3 is CASSLGLAGQSNEQFF. CDR3 nucleotide sequence: TGTGCCAGCTCCCTCGGACTAGCGGGACAGAGCAATGAGCAGTTCTTC.

This clone occurred a few times. DNA for the CDR3: TGTGCCAGCAGCTCCACCTGGGATGGCTACACCTTC. Translating gives CASSSTWDGYTF. The chain joins TRBV7-9 to TRBJ1-2, with D unclear. Germline-derived CDR1 and CDR2 are SEHNR and FQNEAQ (reference sequence). This CDR3 has 12 residues. V lost 4 bases to trimming and J lost 6 bases, with 9 bases between them.

The rearrangement joins TRBV3-1 (or the pseudogene TRBV3-2) to TRBJ2-2, with TRBD2 matching 8 bases. The germline gives CDR1 LGHDT, CDR2 YNNKEL (reference sequence). The CDR3 sequence is 17 residues long. V shed 3 bases and J 7 bases; nucleotides not matched to a gene: 13. The CDR3 sequence is CASSQAGLENSCGELFF. DNA for the CDR3: TGTGCCAGCAGCCAGGCGGGACTAGAGAATAGTTGCGGGGAGCTGTTTTTT.

V gene TRBV7-2 combines with J gene TRBJ1-1, with D unclear. Trimming stripped 1 base from V and 1 base from J, with 10 bases between. The V gene's germline CDR1 is SGHTA and CDR2 FQGNSA. CDR3 length equals 15 residues. CDR3: CASSLVVGKNTEAFF. The DNA for the CDR3 is TGTGCCAGCAGCTTAGTGGTTGGGAAGAACACTGAAGCTTTCTTT.

With respect to this clone: Other DNA sequences in this sample translate to the same CDR3. V and J are TRBV2 and TRBJ2-2; D is unresolved. Between the trimmed V and J ends, which lost 3 bases and 1 base, there was a span of 6 bases. The germline CDR1 and CDR2 sequences are SNHLY and FYNNEI. The CDR3 has 14 residues. CDR3 sequence: CASSEVRNTGELFF. CDR3 in DNA: TGTGCCAGCAGTGAGGTTAGGAACACCGGGGAGCTGTTTTTT.

This sequence joins TRBV6-2 or TRBV6-3 and TRBJ2-5; TRBD2 aligns across 9 bases. Germline CDR1 MNHEY, CDR2 SVGEGT. V lost 4 bases to trimming and J lost 3 bases; unmatched junction nucleotides: 3. The CDR3 runs to 14 residues. The CDR3 protein is CASSLTSGKETQYF. CDR3 coding DNA: TGTGCCAGCAGTTTGACTAGCGGCAAAGAGACCCAGTACTTC.

This clone was seen only a few times. Other DNA sequences within the sample encode an identical CDR3. The CDR3: CSVGQGTYEQYF. Here the CDR3 DNA reads TGCAGCGTGGGACAGGGGACCTACGAGCAGTACTTC. The V and J genes are TRBV29-1 and TRBJ2-7; TRBD1 agrees at 10 bases. Germline V gene sequence: CDR1 SQVTM, CDR2 ANQGSEA. V shed 6 bases and J 2 bases; nucleotides not matched to a gene: 1. There are 12 residues in the CDR3.

V usage is TRBV19 and J usage is TRBJ1-1, with 7 bases that match TRBD1. V was pared by 7 bases and J by 1 base, with 21 bases of the junction left unmatched. The CDR3 spans 19 residues. Germline CDR1 is LNHDA and CDR2 is SQIVND (reference sequence). For the CDR3, the DNA is TGTGCCAGTACCCAAATAGCTTTAGGAGGAAGACAGGGGAACACTGAAGCTTTCTTT. The encoded protein is CASTQIALGGRQGNTEAFF.

The V call is TRBV27, the J call TRBJ1-1; D is possibly TRBD1 (6 bases). The CDR3 covers 14 residues. Trimming left V 4 bases short and J 1 base short, with 10 bases between. The germline V gene encodes CDR1 MNHEY and CDR2 SMNVEV (reference sequence). CDR3 in amino acids: CASSWGQPNTEAFF. The CDR3 bases are TGTGCCAGCAGTTGGGGACAACCGAACACTGAAGCTTTCTTT.

In regard to this clone: This may come from a read error, since a much larger clone is one base off. V gene TRBV27 combines with J gene TRBJ1-1; no clear D. The V and J ends lost 5 bases and 3 bases respectively, with 4 bases between them. The CDR3 runs to 11 residues. Germline-derived CDR1 and CDR2 are MNHEY and SMNVEV (reference sequence). CDR3 DNA sequence: TGTGCCAGCAGTGGTTACACTGAAGCTTTCTTT. Translating gives CASSGYTEAFF.

This clone has only a few counts. J is TRBJ1-4 and V is TRBV6-5; D unresolved. The length of the CDR3 is 13 residues. The V and J ends lost 6 bases and 3 bases respectively, with 8 bases between them. Germline CDR1 is MNHEY and CDR2 is SVGAGI. The CDR3 DNA is TGTGCCAGCAGCAAGGGTTCTAATGAAAAACTGTTTTTT. Its protein product is CASSKGSNEKLFF.